This TCR beta chain originates from a study of metastatic and nonmetastatic thyroid tumors (TCRdb year 2020). In the study overall: Repertoires were compared across peripheral blood and tumor or nodule tissue samples from malignant and benign thyroid patients. Results and caveats for the whole study, not just this receptor: In both blood and tumor samples, TCR beta diversity was reported to be significantly higher in malignant tumors than in benign nodules.

The method behind the library was PCR. TCRdb names Illumina HiSeq 4000 as the instrument used. The TCR beta-chain CDR3 region of each patient was profiled by high-throughput sequencing. Turning to the authors' computational methods: Drawing on CDR3 differences between clinicopathological groups, the researchers built a classifier meant to tell apart patients with distant-metastatic papillary thyroid cancer. Repertoire diversity was assessed with the Shannon index, and tumor-blood repertoire similarity with the Morisita-Horn index. TCRdb took the public reads, trimmed them with fastp at Q25, ran MiXCR for clone calling and kept in-frame beta chains. The V and J calls were not made by the authors but by TCRdb's processing. The sample contains thousands of clones, over 35% of them found a single time. The ten largest clones add up to roughly 33% of the sample. A note on this clone: What antigen it recognizes has not been identified. It has no much larger one-base neighbor in the sample; base qualities were not kept.

Deletion took 4 bases off V and 2 bases off J, with a span of 10 bases between the germline ends. The CDR3 contains 13 residues, cysteine and phenylalanine counted. The read is trimmed to its CDR3 DNA, 39 bases read in frame from base 1. Via the germline V gene, CDR1 is SGHTS and CDR2 YDEGEE. No treatment had been received by any patient before thyroid surgery. Patient clinical samples collected from about 2012 to 2018 were retrospectively analysed using T-cell receptor beta sequencing. This TCR was recovered from a male donor with papillary thyroid cancer or a benign thyroid nodule (not recorded which). Some clones in this sample may be carry-over from other donors' samples. The sample consisted of tumor tissue. The V and J segments used are TRBV5-8 and TRBJ2-7; a confident D gene designation cannot be given. The bases read TGTGCCAGCAGCCTGTACGGTACCTACGAGCAGTACTTC. This gives the protein CASSLYGTYEQYF.